The source of this TCR beta chain is a study of cytomegalovirus exposure and HLA in healthy donors. Study-level points and caveats: CMV antigen specificity of three CMV-associated chains was confirmed in vitro. Most observed TCR sequences were rare, whereas some public TCRs were detected in many donors.

A single count supports this clone. Its antigen is as yet unknown. The V gene lost 4 bases and the J gene lost 4 bases, with 5 bases spanning the gap. Germline V lookup: CDR1 SGHTA, CDR2 FQGNSA. There are 12 residues in the CDR3. PCR primers comprised 60 Vbeta and 13 Jbeta primers. Clones were sequenced by immunoSEQ multiplex PCR, and TCRdb holds only the in-frame ones, with some missing. The sample lists 160,000 or so clones, approximately 76% occurring once. The sequencing input was PBMCs. The clonotype was recovered from a man between 60 and 75 years old in good health and CMV-seronegative. V is TRBV7-2 and J is TRBJ2-1, with D unresolved. The CDR3 is CASSSRYNEQFF. The CDR3 DNA reads TGTGCCAGCAGCTCGAGGTACAATGAGCAGTTCTTC. Full variable domain (missing parts from reference TRBV7-2 and TRBJ2-1): GAGVSQSPSNKVTEKGKDVELRCDPISGHTALYWYRQSLGQGLEFLIYFQGNSAPDKSGLPSDRFSAERTGGSVSTLTIQRTQQEDSAVYLCASSSRYNEQFFGPGTRLTVL.